The source of this T cell receptor (beta chain) is a study of T-cell reconstitution after alpha-beta-depleted transplantation in children. Germline V CDR1 and CDR2: SGHRS, YFSETQ. Trimming removed 3 bases from V and 4 bases from J, with 11 bases in between. This CDR3 spans 14 amino acids. Preparation of the TCRbeta library involved a method that used unique molecular identifiers. TCRdb reanalysed the PCR reads using MiXCR and keeps one entry per CDR3 protein. The data contain about 200,000 distinct CDR3 sequences, just over 14% of them singletons. This clonotype has ten or more counts. The chain has TRBV5-1 and TRBJ1-3; the D gene is possibly TRBD1 (6 bases). The sequencing used PBMCs from the stem cell graft donor, collected from the stem cell graft. This clonotype originated in a human donor who donated a stem cell graft to a child with acute lymphoblastic leukemia. CDR3 in amino acids: CASSSGTSGNTIYF. Here the CDR3 DNA reads TGCGCCAGCAGCTCCGGGACATCCGGAAACACCATATATTTT. The full variable domain, completed using reference TRBV5-1 and TRBJ1-3, is KAGVTQTPRYLIKTRGQQVTLSCSPISGHRSVSWYQQTPGQGLQFLFEYFSETQRNKGNFPGRFSGRQFSNSRSEMNVSTLELGDSALYLCASSSGTSGNTIYFGEGSWLTVV.